The next 3 T cell receptor beta chains were all read from a single sample in a study of identical twins. TCRdb reprocessed the 5' RACE reads with MiXCR, giving one entry per CDR3 protein. There are 230,000 or so distinct CDR3 sequences in the sample; around 8.8% occur only once, and roughly 3.1% lies in the top ten. This sample also appeared in a second study, on yellow fever vaccine responses in identical twins.

The sequencing sample was made of CD8+ T cells sorted from blood. The receptor set was obtained from a woman aged 18 to 35 in good health.

In this sample, this clonotype turned up a few times. This chain joins TRBV7-3 and TRBJ2-1; D is uncertain. CDR1 and CDR2 (germline): SGHTA, FQGTGA. CDR3 length: 13 residues. Trimming cost V 5 bases and J 9 bases, with 14 bases left between them. This CDR3 reads CASSPGVSVEQFF. In DNA form, the CDR3 reads TGTGCCAGCAGCCCAGGTGTATCGGTTGAGCAGTTCTTC.

This clonotype was seen more than once but under ten times. The CDR3 spells CASSRWDSSYEQYF. The CDR3, as DNA: TGTGCCAGCAGCCGATGGGACAGCTCCTACGAGCAGTACTTC. The chain employs TRBV5-4 and TRBJ2-7; 7 positions match TRBD1. Losses at the gene ends were 4 bases for V and 0 bases for J; bases not matched to a gene: 4. This CDR3 is built from 14 residues. Germline V gene lookup returns CDR1 SGHNT and CDR2 YYREEE (reference sequence).

This clonotype was observed at least ten times. The chain employs TRBV12-3 or TRBV12-4 and TRBJ2-5; the D gene is possibly TRBD2 (5 bases). This CDR3 has 15 amino acids. Trimming pared 3 bases from V and 2 bases from J, leaving 13 bases between. CDR3 DNA: TGTGCCAGCAGTTTCCCCGATGGGAGACAAGAGACCCAGTACTTC. Protein sequence: CASSFPDGRQETQYF.